This T cell receptor beta chain was found in a study of immune evolution from preneoplasia to lung adenocarcinoma. Whole-study results and caveats: From normal lung to invasive adenocarcinoma, top clone frequencies appeared to decrease.

The V segment lost 10 bases and the J segment 3 bases; nucleotides outside the gene matches: 14. Germline loops: CDR1 LNHDA, CDR2 SQIVND (reference sequence). This CDR3 has 15 amino acids. Concerning this clone itself: The antigen remains undetermined.

Using immunoSEQ multiplex PCR, the repertoire was profiled, and TCRdb retains in-frame clones only, with some absent. The sample has 950 to 1,200 clones, 82% seen once. The sequenced sample consisted of FFPE atypical adenomatous hyperplasia tissue from the lung. Subset reported: atypical adenomatous hyperplasia (AAH), lung preneoplasia. The chain couples TRBV19 to TRBJ2-7; 8 bases match TRBD2. The source of this sequence is a person aged 70 to 85 with lung adenocarcinoma. The CDR3 region is CATTPGGGGIYEQYF. The CDR3 DNA follows: TGTGCCACTACCCCCGGTGGCGGGGGGATCTACGAGCAGTACTTC.